This T cell receptor beta chain was identified in a study of blood T cells in healthy people across ages. The sample, approximately 10 milliliters of peripheral blood, was drawn from each donor. At least 6.5 million PBMCs were isolated per sample. General observations from the study: Naive T cell percentage by flow cytometry tracked strongly with beta diversity.

With a J-beta primer mix and a sample-barcoded 5' primer, a second PCR ran about 7 to 11 cycles. In TCRdb, the 5' RACE reads were re-called with MiXCR into one record per CDR3 protein. In the table there are about 1.6 million distinct CDR3 sequences, almost 35% of which are singletons. V shed 0 bases and J shed 0 bases, with 10 bases lying between them. This CDR3 is 15 amino acids long. CDR1 SGHRS and CDR2 YFSETQ come from the germline V gene. Concerning this clonotype itself: The antigen remains undetermined.

This rearrangement joins TRBV5-1 to TRBJ2-7; D unresolved. Material for sequencing was blood. This TCR was sampled from a woman aged 25 to 39 in good health. Here the CDR3 DNA reads TGCGCCAGCAGCTTGGAACCCAGTAGCTCCTACGAGCAGTACTTC. Translated: CASSLEPSSSYEQYF.